This T cell receptor (beta chain) emerged from a study of T cells expressing NK-cell markers. TCRdb reprocessed the 5' RACE reads and reports one entry per CDR3 protein, with no DNA. The sample has 500,000 or so distinct CDR3 sequences, and its top ten clones hold roughly 3.4%. Sequencing was performed on blood T cells: a sorted CD56 or NKG2C T cell subset, CD4+ or CD8+ T cells, or bulk PBMC T cells (not recorded which). The TCR originated in a man between 18 and 29 years old in good health.

The CDR3 sequence is CASSRAGRAGNEQFF. The chain uses TRBV7-9 and TRBJ2-1; TCRdb's D call of TRBD2 is untestable without DNA. Germline lookup yields CDR1 SEHNR and CDR2 FQNEAQ (reference sequence). CDR3 length: 15 amino acids.